The clone carrying this T cell receptor (beta chain) turned up a few times. The data were obtained in a study of blood T cell repertoires in COVID-19. The wider study: Sample material is recorded as cDNA or gDNA derived from T cells, B-cell-depleted T cells, or PBMCs.

CDR1 and CDR2 from the germline V gene are SGHTA and FQGTGA. The CDR3 totals 16 residues. Trimming at V came to 3 bases and at J to 8 bases, leaving 5 bases not matched to a gene. How the authors handled the data: Reference gene primer amplification gave nucleated cell count estimates. Assay used: immunoSEQ multiplex PCR; TCRdb lists only in-frame clones, some missing. D and trimming were read from the DNA, whereas the V and J calls and clone size are those reported in that table. Of about 330,000 clones in the sample, approximately 90% were seen once. Individuals aged about 18 to 90 years were recruited from around 22 US areas.

The origin of this receptor is a woman aged 18-29 years who had recovered from COVID-19. The gene calls are TRBV7-3 and TRBJ2-1; 15 positions agree with TRBD2. What was sequenced was PBMCs or T cells enriched from blood (not recorded which). CDR3 region: CASSLMGTSGRHEQFF. As DNA, the CDR3 is TGTGCCAGCAGCTTGATGGGGACTAGCGGGAGGCATGAGCAGTTCTTC.